Each of the 24 T cell receptor beta chains below was sequenced from the same sample in a study of Ad26.COV2.S vaccination and SARS-CoV-2 variants. The treatment is: 15 to 20 received Ad26.COV2.S at low or high dose, single or two shots; several received placebo; per-sample allocation not given. Repertoires come from day 63 after the first vaccine or placebo injection. The table came from immunoSEQ multiplex PCR; TCRdb's copy has only in-frame clones and leaves some out. The sample has 430,000 or so clones; 80% to 90% are singletons. The specimen was peripheral blood, collected in a trial of Ad26.COV2.S vaccine versus placebo. These receptors all stem from a person aged 18-65 years who received the Ad26.COV2.S COVID-19 vaccine or a placebo.

CDR3 DNA sequence: TGTGCCAGCAGCTTATACAGGGCCGGCACAGATACGCAGTATTTT. Translating gives CASSLYRAGTDTQYF. The chain links TRBV11-1 to TRBJ2-3; weak D call: TRBD1 (6 bases). The germline gives CDR1 SGHAT, CDR2 FQDESV (reference sequence). V lost 2 bases and J lost 1, with 10 bases in between. The CDR3 runs to 15 residues.

J is TRBJ1-5 and V is TRBV6-5; possible D gene TRBD1, 5 bases. The CDR3 is 14 amino acids. Trimming took 7 bases from V and 6 from J, leaving 16 bases between them. The germline V gene encodes CDR1 MNHEY and CDR2 SVGAGI. The DNA for the CDR3 is TGTGCCAGCAAAGAGGTGATAGGGGTTCAGCCCCAGCATTTT. This encodes CASKEVIGVQPQHF.

This chain links TRBV11-2 with TRBJ1-1; no firm D call. The CDR3 totals 13 residues. Trimming removed 5 bases from V and 1 base from J, with 8 bases in between. Germline lookup yields CDR1 SGHAT and CDR2 FQNNGV. CDR3 in amino acids: CASSPRRNTEAFF. For the CDR3, the DNA is TGTGCCAGCAGCCCCCGACGGAACACTGAAGCTTTCTTT.

The chain uses TRBV15 and TRBJ2-5, with D maybe TRBD1 (5 bases). This CDR3 is built from 14 residues. Germline lookup yields CDR1 LNHNV and CDR2 YYDKDF (reference sequence). Trimming removed 3 bases at V and 2 bases at J, with 10 bases between. Here the CDR3 DNA reads TGTGCCACCAGCAGCGGTAGGGGTCAAGAGACCCAGTACTTC. Its translation is CATSSGRGQETQYF.

In its sample, this clone was seen a few times. The gene calls are TRBV7-3 and TRBJ1-6; D is uncertain. Trimming took 8 bases from V and 0 from J, leaving 5 bases between them. The CDR3 contains 13 residues. Germline V gene sequence: CDR1 SGHTA, CDR2 FQGTGA. In DNA, the CDR3 is TGTGCCAGCGCGGCCTCCTATAATTCACCCCTCCACTTT. Translating it yields CASAASYNSPLHF.

The V and J genes are TRBV19 and TRBJ2-2; TRBD1 matches at 8 bases. The V gene's germline CDR1 is LNHDA and CDR2 SQIVND (reference sequence). The V segment lost 4 bases and the J segment 4 bases; nucleotides outside the gene matches: 17. The CDR3 is made up of 19 amino acids. The CDR3, as DNA: TGTGCCAGTAGTACGGGCCCCTTTCGGACAGGGAGGACCACCGGGGAGCTGTTTTTT. Translated, it gives CASSTGPFRTGRTTGELFF.

This CDR3 reads CATSDSTSSVYNEQFF. The CDR3 DNA sequence: TGTGCCACCAGTGATTCCACTTCTAGCGTGTACAATGAGCAGTTCTTC. This sequence joins TRBV24-1 and TRBJ2-1, with D perhaps matching TRBD2 (6 bases). The germline V and J ends were trimmed by 2 bases and 4 bases, with 14 bases remaining between them. The CDR3 has 16 amino acids. Germline assignment: CDR1 KGHDR and CDR2 SFDVKD.

V gene TRBV5-6 combines with J gene TRBJ2-7; D not certain. CDR1 and CDR2 (germline): SGHDT, YYEEEE. With 3 bases removed from V and 0 bases from J, the gap between germline ends came to 7 bases. CDR3 length: 13 amino acids. In DNA, the CDR3 is TGTGCCAGCAGCTCCCGGAGCTCCTACGAGCAGTACTTC. Amino acid sequence: CASSSRSSYEQYF.

This chain connects TRBV5-1 to TRBJ1-1, with 11 bases matching TRBD1. The V gene's germline CDR1 is SGHRS and CDR2 YFSETQ. This CDR3 spans 16 amino acids. The V gene end was trimmed by 1 base and the J gene end by 4 bases; junction bases not matched to a gene: 6. The CDR3 DNA sequence: TGCGCCAGCAGCTTGATTATCGGGACAGGGGGCACTGAAGCTTTCTTT. Residues: CASSLIIGTGGTEAFF.

This clone was seen just once. V gene TRBV5-6 combines with J gene TRBJ2-3; D is possibly TRBD2 (5 bases). Trimming cost V 3 bases and J 0 bases, with 8 bases left between them. There are 14 residues in the CDR3. CDR1 and CDR2 (germline): SGHDT, YYEEEE. CDR3 DNA: TGTGCCAGCAGCTCGGGCGGGAGCACAGATACGCAGTATTTT. It encodes CASSSGGSTDTQYF.

The chain couples TRBV11-3 to TRBJ1-1, with D tentatively TRBD1 (6 bases). Germline V CDR1 and CDR2: SGHNT, YENEEA. The V gene lost 5 bases and the J gene lost 0 bases, with 10 bases spanning the gap. The CDR3 has 14 amino acids. CDR3 sequence: CASSLDSLNTEAFF. The CDR3 DNA reads TGTGCCAGCAGCCTGGACAGTCTGAACACTGAAGCTTTCTTT.

The V gene is TRBV7-6, the J gene TRBJ2-3; possible D gene TRBD1, 6 bases. Germline values: CDR1 SGHVS, CDR2 FNYEAQ. With 1 base removed from V and 6 bases from J, the gap between germline ends came to 14 bases. The CDR3 spans 15 residues. CDR3 coding DNA: TGTGCCAGCAGCTTAGACCCAACAGGGAGCGATACGCAGTATTTT. This encodes CASSLDPTGSDTQYF.

This chain uses TRBV5-8 with TRBJ2-5; TRBD1 matches at 11 bases. Germline CDR1 and CDR2: SGHTS and YDEGEE. V shed 4 bases, J shed 10 bases, and the junction held 12 bases outside the gene matches. This CDR3 is built from 15 residues. The DNA of the CDR3 is TGTGCCAGCAGCCTAGGACAGGGGGCCCTCCGGAACCAGTACTTC. This translates into CASSLGQGALRNQYF.

This sequence joins TRBV3-1 (or the pseudogene TRBV3-2) and TRBJ1-4, with D tentatively TRBD1 (6 bases). The V gene lost 3 bases and the J gene lost 1 base, with 9 bases spanning the gap. This CDR3 contains 15 residues. Germline V gives CDR1 LGHDT, CDR2 YNNKEL (reference sequence). The CDR3 loop is CASSHWTVTNEKLFF. CDR3 sequence (DNA): TGTGCCAGCAGCCACTGGACAGTAACTAATGAAAAACTGTTTTTT.

V and J are TRBV2 and TRBJ2-7, with unresolved D. Germline V lookup: CDR1 SNHLY, CDR2 FYNNEI. The CDR3 sequence is 15 residues long. The ends were cut back, 0 bases at V and 1 base at J, with 10 bases in the middle. The CDR3 here is CASSEAKSVSYEQYV. The DNA for the CDR3 is TGTGCCAGCAGTGAAGCTAAATCAGTGTCCTACGAGCAGTACGTC.

The CDR3 sequence is CASSHDGQGTDTQYF. The CDR3 region has the DNA TGCGCCAGCAGCCATGATGGACAGGGCACAGATACGCAGTATTTT. The V call is TRBV5-1, the J call TRBJ2-3, with 7 nucleotides matching TRBD1. V trimming: 4 bases; J trimming: 1 base; junction bases outside the gene matches: 6. The CDR3 is 15 residues long. In germline, CDR1 is SGHRS, CDR2 YFSETQ. Filled out from reference TRBV5-1 and TRBJ2-3, the complete variable domain reads KAGVTQTPRYLIKTRGQQVTLSCSPISGHRSVSWYQQTPGQGLQFLFEYFSETQRNKGNFPGRFSGRQFSNSRSEMNVSTLELGDSALYLCASSHDGQGTDTQYFGPGTRLTVL.

The V gene is TRBV5-1, the J gene TRBJ2-5; D may be TRBD1 or TRBD2 (5 bases each). CDR1 and CDR2 from the germline V gene are SGHRS and YFSETQ. Between the trimmed V and J ends, which lost 3 bases and 7 bases, there was a span of 16 bases. The CDR3 is 14 amino acids. CDR3: CASSWDAALGTQYF. CDR3 in DNA: TGCGCCAGCAGCTGGGACGCAGCTTTAGGGACCCAGTACTTC.

The sample holds one count of this clone. The V call is TRBV10-2, the J call TRBJ2-3; 11 bases agree with TRBD2. V shed 6 bases, J shed 8 bases, and the junction held 7 bases outside the gene matches. Germline V gives CDR1 WSHSY, CDR2 SAAADI. The CDR3 has 14 amino acids. The CDR3: CASRASGGIVTQYF. In DNA form, the CDR3 reads TGCGCCAGCAGAGCTAGCGGGGGGATCGTTACGCAGTATTTT.

J is TRBJ1-1 and V is TRBV5-1, with D tentatively TRBD1 (5 bases). The CDR3 consists of 14 residues. The V gene lost 4 bases and the J gene lost 1 base, with 11 bases spanning the gap. Germline lookup yields CDR1 SGHRS and CDR2 YFSETQ. The CDR3 loop reads CASSPGTKNTEAFF. The CDR3 coding sequence is TGCGCCAGCAGCCCCGGGACGAAGAACACTGAAGCTTTCTTT.

The V and J genes are TRBV2 and TRBJ1-5; 7 bases agree with TRBD1. The trim removed 7 bases at V and 7 bases at J, leaving 10 bases unmatched. The CDR3 has 14 amino acids. CDR1 and CDR2 (germline): SNHLY, FYNNEI. The DNA of the CDR3 is TGTGCCAGCACCGACAGACAGGGTCAACAGCCCCAGCATTTT. Translating gives CASTDRQGQQPQHF.

J is TRBJ2-2 and V is TRBV15; 7 nucleotides align to TRBD2. Unmatched junction bases numbered 5, after V lost 1 base and J lost 6 bases. CDR1 and CDR2 from the germline V gene are LNHNV and YYDKDF (reference sequence). The CDR3 loop spans 15 amino acids. CDR3 amino acids: CATSRVAGEAGELFF. In DNA, the CDR3 is TGTGCCACCAGCAGAGTTGCGGGGGAGGCCGGGGAGCTGTTTTTT.

The J gene is TRBJ1-2, the V gene TRBV6-2 or TRBV6-3; D call uncertain. The length of the CDR3 is 13 residues. Trimming shortened V by 4 bases and J by 2 bases, and 8 bases separated the two germline ends. The germline gives CDR1 MNHEY, CDR2 SVGEGT. The CDR3 region has the DNA TGTGCCAGCAGTTTGGCAGGAAACTATGGCTACACCTTC. Translated, it gives CASSLAGNYGYTF.

The chain recombines TRBV7-2 with TRBJ2-1; 15 bases fit TRBD2. Germline CDR1 is SGHTA and CDR2 is FQGNSA. The CDR3 has 19 amino acids. With V trimmed by 5 bases and J by 1 base, 9 bases remained unmatched. The CDR3 sequence is CASSRWTSGGAGSYNEQFF. The CDR3 nucleotides are TGTGCCAGCAGCAGATGGACTAGCGGGGGGGCCGGATCCTACAATGAGCAGTTCTTC.

V is TRBV27 and J is TRBJ2-3, with D perhaps matching TRBD2 (6 bases). The V end lost 10 bases, the J end lost 2 bases, and 16 bases lay between the germline ends. The CDR3 is 14 amino acids. Germline V lookup: CDR1 MNHEY, CDR2 SMNVEV (reference sequence). This chain's CDR3 is CATFNWDSTDTQYF. CDR3 in DNA: TGTGCCACCTTCAATTGGGACTCCACAGATACGCAGTATTTT.